A single sample gave rise to the 24 T cell receptor beta chains below, sequenced in a study of cytomegalovirus exposure and HLA in healthy donors. PCR amplification relied on 60 Vbeta primers (plus 13 Jbeta primers). The assay was immunoSEQ multiplex PCR, and TCRdb's table has in-frame clones only and misses some. The table records 150,000 to 200,000 clones, over 80% of them present only once. The sample was PBMCs. The receptors were gathered from a man in his fifties or sixties in good health and CMV-seropositive.

The V call is TRBV14, the J call TRBJ2-7; 11 nucleotides agree with TRBD1. Per the germline V gene, CDR1 is SGHDN and CDR2 is FVKESK. J gave up 2 bases and V 6 bases, and 6 bases lay outside the gene matches. The CDR3 has 15 amino acids. The CDR3: CASSAGQGAPYEQYF. CDR3 nucleotide sequence: TGTGCCAGCAGTGCCGGACAGGGGGCTCCCTACGAGCAGTACTTC.

This rearrangement joins TRBV5-1 to TRBJ2-5; tentative D call: TRBD2 (5 bases). V lost 0 bases to trimming and J lost 2 bases, with 8 bases between them. Germline V lookup: CDR1 SGHRS, CDR2 YFSETQ. The CDR3 spans 14 residues. CDR3 bases: TGCGCCAGCAGCTTGGGACTAACACAAGAGACCCAGTACTTC. Its translation is CASSLGLTQETQYF.

The chain uses TRBV7-2 and TRBJ1-4; D is unresolved. The CDR3 has 13 amino acids. V was shortened by 4 bases and J by 7 bases, with 10 bases between the two germline ends. Germline CDR1 SGHTA, CDR2 FQGNSA. CDR3 DNA sequence: TGTGCCAGCAGCTCACTATCCATTGAAAAACTGTTTTTT. Translation gives CASSSLSIEKLFF.

The V and J genes are TRBV7-9 and TRBJ2-2; TRBD1 matches at 10 bases. The trim removed 2 bases at V and 5 bases at J, leaving 5 bases unmatched. The CDR3 sequence is 16 residues long. Germline CDR1 is SEHNR and CDR2 is FQNEAQ (reference sequence). The CDR3 is CASSLWGQGSTGELFF. CDR3 in DNA: TGTGCCAGCAGCTTATGGGGACAGGGGAGTACCGGGGAGCTGTTTTTT.

This chain links TRBV11-1 with TRBJ1-4, with D perhaps matching TRBD1 (6 bases). This CDR3 is built from 13 residues. The germline V gene has CDR1 SGHAT and CDR2 FQDESV (reference sequence). Trimming removed 5 bases at V and 8 bases at J, with 12 bases between. This CDR3 is CASSPVQGEKLFF. The DNA of the CDR3 is TGTGCCAGCAGCCCAGTACAGGGAGAAAAACTGTTTTTT.

There are a few counts of this clone. The chain employs TRBV19 and TRBJ2-1; unclear D gene. Germline CDR1 and CDR2: LNHDA and SQIVND (reference sequence). The CDR3 runs to 15 residues. Between the trimmed V and J ends, which lost 1 base and 2 bases, there was a span of 9 bases. CDR3 sequence reads: CASSIAESPYNEQFF. The CDR3 DNA sequence: TGTGCCAGTAGTATAGCCGAAAGCCCCTACAATGAGCAGTTCTTC.

The chain employs TRBV7-3 and TRBJ2-1, with 14 bases matching TRBD2. CDR3 size: 19 residues. The V gene end was trimmed by 7 bases and the J gene end by 2 bases; junction bases not matched to a gene: 13. Per the germline V gene, CDR1 is SGHTA and CDR2 is FQGTGA. The CDR3 region has the DNA TGTGCCAGCAACCAGAGGGGACTAGCGGGAGTACGGGCCTACAATGAGCAGTTCTTC. The encoded protein is CASNQRGLAGVRAYNEQFF.

This chain joins TRBV5-8 and TRBJ2-2; D possibly corresponds to TRBD1 (6 bases). Trimming took off 3 bases at V and 5 bases at J, with 11 bases between the two ends. Looked up from germline, CDR1 is SGHTS and CDR2 is YDEGEE. The CDR3 covers 14 residues. The chain's CDR3 is CASSWGRATGELFF. The CDR3 DNA is TGTGCCAGCAGCTGGGGGCGGGCGACCGGGGAGCTGTTTTTT.

Comment on this clone: Other DNA sequences within the sample encode an identical CDR3. The chain joins TRBV15 to TRBJ2-7; tentatively, D is TRBD2 (6 bases). Germline V gene data show CDR1 as LNHNV and CDR2 as YYDKDF (reference sequence). This CDR3 is built from 16 residues. V lost 0 bases to trimming and J lost 4 bases, with 16 bases between them. CDR3 protein: CATSRDSYGGAYEQYF. The CDR3 nucleotides read TGTGCCACCAGCAGAGATTCATATGGAGGGGCATACGAGCAGTACTTC.

Worth noting for this clone: One end of the junction varies from germline; a read error may be responsible. This same CDR3 is encoded by further DNA sequences in the sample. The chain is built from TRBV7-6 and TRBJ2-3, with a tentative D call TRBD1 (5 bases). The germline V gene encodes CDR1 SGHVS and CDR2 FNYEAQ. This CDR3 is 13 amino acids long. The CDR3 DNA reads as TGCGCCAGCAGCCCGGTACAGGCGGATACGCAGTATTTT. Translation: CASSPVQADTQYF.

The chain is built from TRBV30 and TRBJ1-2; tentatively, D is TRBD1 (5 bases). The CDR3 is 12 residues long. V lost 2 bases and J lost 4, with 8 bases in between. Germline values: CDR1 GTSNPN, CDR2 SVGIG (reference sequence). The CDR3 is CAWSQGGYGYTF. As DNA, the CDR3 is TGTGCCTGGAGTCAGGGAGGCTATGGCTACACCTTC.

This clone was observed once. This chain links TRBV25-1 with TRBJ2-1; 7 bases are a match to TRBD2. J lost 4 bases, V lost 5 bases, and 14 bases had no gene match. The CDR3 is made up of 17 amino acids. Germline V gives CDR1 MGHDK, CDR2 SYGVNS. CDR3 sequence: CASSPRKGQGLYNEQFF. The CDR3 nucleotides read TGTGCCAGCAGTCCCAGAAAGGGGCAGGGACTATACAATGAGCAGTTCTTC.

This clone was counted a few times. The chain combines TRBV6-5 with TRBJ2-7, with D perhaps matching TRBD1 (6 bases). V was pared by 6 bases and J by 0 bases, with 15 bases between. The CDR3 is made up of 15 amino acids. CDR1 MNHEY and CDR2 SVGAGI come from the germline V gene. The CDR3 region is CASSTGQTSSYEQYF. The CDR3 DNA sequence: TGTGCCAGCAGCACAGGACAGACGAGCTCCTACGAGCAGTACTTC.

This clone was picked up one time. This rearrangement joins TRBV5-1 to TRBJ2-2; D gene uncertain. The CDR3 totals 17 residues. The germline gives CDR1 SGHRS, CDR2 YFSETQ. The germline V and J ends were trimmed by 5 bases and 4 bases, with 21 bases remaining between them. The CDR3 sequence: CASRTEVGQFSTGELFF. CDR3 DNA sequence: TGCGCCAGCAGGACCGAGGTCGGTCAGTTTTCCACCGGGGAGCTGTTTTTT.

This rearrangement joins TRBV25-1 to TRBJ2-5; 9 bases match TRBD2. The CDR3 consists of 15 residues. From germline, CDR1 is MGHDK and CDR2 SYGVNS. V trimming: 1 base; J trimming: 5 bases; junction bases outside the gene matches: 5. The DNA of the CDR3 is TGTGCCAGCAGTGAATTAACTAGCGGGTCGGAGACCCAGTACTTC. This translates into CASSELTSGSETQYF.

The chain recombines TRBV19 with TRBJ1-4; 7 nucleotides agree with TRBD1. The CDR3 runs 14 residues. The germline V gene has CDR1 LNHDA and CDR2 SQIVND (reference sequence). Germline trimming cut 4 bases from V and 2 bases from J; bases unmatched to any gene: 1. As DNA, the CDR3 is TGTGCCAGTAGTACGGGACAGACTAATGAAAAACTGTTTTTT. Encoded protein: CASSTGQTNEKLFF.

The rearrangement links TRBV5-1 to TRBJ2-1, with 11 nucleotides matching TRBD2. Losses at the gene ends were 0 bases for V and 1 base for J; bases not matched to a gene: 3. Germline assignment: CDR1 SGHRS and CDR2 YFSETQ. The CDR3 runs to 17 residues. The CDR3 bases are TGCGCCAGCAGCTTGGGACTAGCGGGAACATCCTACAATGAGCAGTTCTTC. The encoded protein is CASSLGLAGTSYNEQFF.

The J gene is TRBJ2-1, the V gene TRBV5-1; possible D gene TRBD1, 6 bases. The V end was cut by 4 bases, the J end by 0 bases, with 14 bases between. Germline V CDR1 and CDR2: SGHRS, YFSETQ. The CDR3 length is 16 residues. The chain's CDR3 is CASSETGNPSYNEQFF. The CDR3 DNA follows: TGCGCCAGCAGCGAAACAGGGAACCCCTCCTACAATGAGCAGTTCTTC.

The chain combines TRBV9 with TRBJ1-1; 10 nucleotides match TRBD1. CDR3 size: 17 residues. Germline CDR1 is SGDLS and CDR2 is YYNGEE. Unmatched junction bases numbered 15, after V lost 3 bases and J lost 7 bases. The CDR3 DNA sequence: TGTGCCAGCAGCGACCCCGACGGACAGGGGGAATATGGTGAAGCTTTCTTT. Residues: CASSDPDGQGEYGEAFF.

This chain joins TRBV7-9 and TRBJ2-7; 8 nucleotides agree with TRBD1. J gave up 4 bases and V 0 bases, and 5 bases lay outside the gene matches. The CDR3 contains 15 residues. The germline V gene encodes CDR1 SEHNR and CDR2 FQNEAQ (reference sequence). The CDR3 DNA sequence: TGTGCCAGCAGCTTAGCCGACAGGGGAAGGTACGAGCAGTACTTC. It translates to CASSLADRGRYEQYF.

In DNA, the CDR3 is TGTGCCAGCAGTCCGACAGGGTCCACAGATACGCAGTATTTT. Its protein product is CASSPTGSTDTQYF. The chain carries TRBV28 and TRBJ2-3; 7 nucleotides match TRBD1. The germline V gene encodes CDR1 MDHEN and CDR2 SYDVKM. The CDR3 runs 14 residues. Losses at the gene ends were 5 bases for V and 2 bases for J; bases not matched to a gene: 4.

This chain connects TRBV5-1 to TRBJ1-2; D remains ambiguous. In germline, CDR1 is SGHRS, CDR2 YFSETQ. The CDR3 has 14 amino acids. With 1 base removed from V and 8 bases from J, the gap between germline ends came to 15 bases. The DNA of the CDR3 is TGCGCCAGCAGCTTGAATGTCCTAGCGGCGGGCTACACCTTC. This encodes CASSLNVLAAGYTF.

This chain connects TRBV5-4 to TRBJ2-5, with 9 bases identical to TRBD1. Germline CDR1 reads SGHNT; CDR2 reads YYREEE (reference sequence). The CDR3 length is 14 residues. V was clipped by 4 bases and J by 7 bases; unmatched bases: 8. This CDR3 is CASSGDRASGTQYF. CDR3 sequence (DNA): TGTGCCAGCAGCGGGGACAGGGCCTCCGGGACCCAGTACTTC.

The table lists this clone with a few counts. The V and J genes are TRBV6-6 and TRBJ1-2; a possible D gene is TRBD1 (5 bases). Trimming shortened V by 5 bases and J by 6 bases, and 16 bases separated the two germline ends. The CDR3 consists of 14 residues. Per germline, CDR1 MNHNY and CDR2 SVGAGI (reference sequence). The CDR3 DNA sequence: TGTGCCAGCAGTCCCCCAGGGTTAGGGGATGGCTACACCTTC. Translation: CASSPPGLGDGYTF.